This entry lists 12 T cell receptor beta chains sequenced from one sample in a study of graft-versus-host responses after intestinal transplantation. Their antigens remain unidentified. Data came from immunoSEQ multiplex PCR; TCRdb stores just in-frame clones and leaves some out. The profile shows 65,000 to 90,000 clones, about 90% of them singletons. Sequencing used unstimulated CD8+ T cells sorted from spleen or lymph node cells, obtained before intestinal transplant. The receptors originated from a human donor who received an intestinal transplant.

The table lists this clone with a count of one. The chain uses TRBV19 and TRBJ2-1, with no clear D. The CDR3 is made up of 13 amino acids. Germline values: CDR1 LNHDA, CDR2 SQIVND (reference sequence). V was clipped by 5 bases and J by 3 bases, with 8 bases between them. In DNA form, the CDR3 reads TGTGCCAGTAGTGTTACTTACTACAATGAGCAGTTCTTC. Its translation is CASSVTYYNEQFF.

Here the CDR3 DNA reads TGCAGCGTTGAAGGGGTCCCCCGAGGGAGCGGTGGCTACACCTTC. Amino acid sequence: CSVEGVPRGSGGYTF. V gene TRBV29-1 combines with J gene TRBJ1-2; D unclear. This CDR3 has 15 residues. Trimming took off 1 base at V and 7 bases at J, with 19 bases between the two ends. CDR1 SQVTM and CDR2 ANQGSEA come from the germline V gene.

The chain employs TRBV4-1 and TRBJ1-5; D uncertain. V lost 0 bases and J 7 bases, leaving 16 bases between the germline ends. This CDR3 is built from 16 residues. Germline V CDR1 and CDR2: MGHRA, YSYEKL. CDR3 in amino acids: CASSQESQATWQPQHF. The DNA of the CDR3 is TGCGCCAGCAGCCAAGAATCCCAGGCGACCTGGCAGCCCCAGCATTTT.

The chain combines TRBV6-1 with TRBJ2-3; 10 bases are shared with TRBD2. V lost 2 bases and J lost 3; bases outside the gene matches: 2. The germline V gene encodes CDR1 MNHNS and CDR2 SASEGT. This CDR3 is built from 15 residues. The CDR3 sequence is CASSELAGETDTQYF. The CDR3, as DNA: TGTGCCAGCAGTGAACTAGCGGGAGAGACAGATACGCAGTATTTT.

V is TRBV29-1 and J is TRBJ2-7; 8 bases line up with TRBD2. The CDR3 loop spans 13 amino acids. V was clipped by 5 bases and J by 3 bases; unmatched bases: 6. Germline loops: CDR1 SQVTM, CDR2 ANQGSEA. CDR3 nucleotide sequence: TGCAGCGTTTTACTAGCGGTTAGCTACGAGCAGTACTTC. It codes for CSVLLAVSYEQYF.

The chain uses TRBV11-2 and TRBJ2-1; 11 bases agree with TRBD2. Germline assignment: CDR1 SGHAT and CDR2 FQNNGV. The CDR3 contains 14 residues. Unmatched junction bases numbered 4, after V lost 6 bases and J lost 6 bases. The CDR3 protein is CASSTSGGPNEQFF. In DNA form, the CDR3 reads TGTGCCAGCAGTACTAGCGGGGGTCCCAATGAGCAGTTCTTC.

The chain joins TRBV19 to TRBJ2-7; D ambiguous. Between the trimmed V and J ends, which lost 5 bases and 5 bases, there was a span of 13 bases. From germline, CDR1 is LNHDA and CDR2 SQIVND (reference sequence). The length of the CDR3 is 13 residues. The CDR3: CASSGGPWDEQYF. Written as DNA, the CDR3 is TGTGCCAGTAGTGGCGGCCCTTGGGACGAGCAGTACTTC.

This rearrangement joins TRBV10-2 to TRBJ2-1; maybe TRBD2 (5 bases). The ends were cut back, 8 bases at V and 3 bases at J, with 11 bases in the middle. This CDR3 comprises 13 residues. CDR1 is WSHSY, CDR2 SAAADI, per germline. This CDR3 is CASGLANYNEQFF. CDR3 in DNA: TGCGCCAGCGGGCTAGCTAACTACAATGAGCAGTTCTTC.

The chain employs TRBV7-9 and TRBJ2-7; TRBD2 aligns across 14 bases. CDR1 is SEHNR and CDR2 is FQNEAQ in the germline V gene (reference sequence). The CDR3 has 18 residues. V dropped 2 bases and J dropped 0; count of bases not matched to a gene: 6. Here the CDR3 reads CASSLPGLAGESSYEQYF. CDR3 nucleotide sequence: TGTGCCAGCAGCTTACCGGGACTAGCGGGGGAGAGCTCCTACGAGCAGTACTTC.

This chain's CDR3 is CASSPGTLEAFF. CDR3 in DNA: TGTGCCAGCAGCCCCGGGACACTTGAAGCTTTCTTT. This chain links TRBV6-5 with TRBJ1-1; maybe TRBD1 (6 bases). The CDR3 spans 12 residues. Germline V gene data show CDR1 as MNHEY and CDR2 as SVGAGI. V lost 6 bases, J lost 7 bases, and 12 bases lay in between.

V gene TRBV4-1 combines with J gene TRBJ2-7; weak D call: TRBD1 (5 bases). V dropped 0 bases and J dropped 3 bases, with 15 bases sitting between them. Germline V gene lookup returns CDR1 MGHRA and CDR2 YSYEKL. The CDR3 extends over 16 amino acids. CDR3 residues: CASSQESVGLYYEQYF. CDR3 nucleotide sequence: TGCGCCAGCAGCCAAGAAAGCGTGGGGCTATACTACGAGCAGTACTTC.

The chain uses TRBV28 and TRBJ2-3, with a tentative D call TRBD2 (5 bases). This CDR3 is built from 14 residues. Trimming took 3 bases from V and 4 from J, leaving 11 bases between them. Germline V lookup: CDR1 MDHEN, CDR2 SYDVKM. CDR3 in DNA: TGTGCCAGCAGTTTTGAGGGCCGGGCAGATACGCAGTATTTT. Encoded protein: CASSFEGRADTQYF.